The subject of this entry is one T cell receptor (beta chain). The V gene lost 0 bases and the J gene lost 5 bases, with 15 bases spanning the gap. The CDR3 length is 16 residues. The data are from a study of blood T cell repertoires in COVID-19. Clones were sequenced by immunoSEQ multiplex PCR, and TCRdb holds only the in-frame ones, with some missing. Among fewer than 450,000 clones listed, 80% to 90% were seen once. The sample was peripheral blood. This receptor was obtained from a woman between 50 and 59 years old with COVID-19, enrolled during active disease. This chain joins TRBV5-3 and TRBJ1-5; maybe TRBD1 (5 bases). TRBV5-3 counts as an open reading frame of uncertain function. The CDR3 region has the DNA TGTGCCAGAAGCTTGGCCAAGGGACTCCTAGATCAGCCCCAGCATTTT. This translates into CARSLAKGLLDQPQHF.